A selection of T cell receptor beta chains follows, all from one sample in a study of T cell repertoires in cytomegalovirus infection. MiXCR, run by TCRdb on the reads, gives a single entry per CDR3 protein. The sample consists of about 260,000 distinct CDR3 sequences, about an eighth of them appearing once. The material sequenced was PBMCs. All receptors come from a human donor in good health (CMV status not recorded). Some clones in this sample may be carry-over from other donors' samples. CDR3s include the opening cysteine and the closing phenylalanine or tryptophan. Fields, in order: J gene, V gene, clone size, D gene, CDR3 DNA, CDR3 protein. D genes are given only for firm matches. Only some rows state a clone size, as once, few, many or a class for expanded clones.

>TRBJ2-3|TRBV6-5|few|-
TGTGCCAGCAGTTCCCCTAGCCAACCCACAGATACGCAGTATTTT
CASSSPSQPTDTQYF
>TRBJ1-1|TRBV6-2/TRBV6-3|-|-
TGTGCCAGCGGGCTCAGGGCCATGAACACTGAAGCTTTCTTT
CASGLRAMNTEAFF
>TRBJ1-2|TRBV7-2|many|TRBD1
TGTGCCAGCAGAGGGCTAATGAAGACAGGGGGTGGCTATGGCTACACCTTC
CASRGLMKTGGGYGYTF
>TRBJ1-5|TRBV2|few|-
TGTGCCAGCAGTCCCCGGGGGCGGGGTGATAGCAATCAGCCCCAGCATTTT
CASSPRGRGDSNQPQHF
>TRBJ2-7|TRBV12-3/TRBV12-4|few|-
TGTGCCAGCAGACGGATGGGCGGGTCGAACGACTACGAGCAGTACTTC
CASRRMGGSNDYEQYF
>TRBJ1-2|TRBV6-6|-|TRBD1
TGTGCCAGCAGTTACTGGGGGACAGATGGCTACACCTTC
CASSYWGTDGYTF
>TRBJ1-1|TRBV4-1|many|TRBD1
TGCGCCAGCAGCATAACGATGGACAGGGATGAAGCTTTCTTT
CASSITMDRDEAFF
>TRBJ2-7|TRBV6-5|many|-
TGTGCCAGCAGTTACAGCGCCGTTGTCGAGCAGTACTTC
CASSYSAVVEQYF
>TRBJ2-6|TRBV6-2/TRBV6-3|many|TRBD2
TGTGCCAGCAGTTACGTTCGACTAGCGGGGGACTCTGGGGCCAACGTCCTGACTTTC
CASSYVRLAGDSGANVLTF
>TRBJ2-1|TRBV29-1|-|TRBD2
TGCAGCGTTGGGGGACTAGAAGAGGCCTACAATGAGCAGTTCTTC
CSVGGLEEAYNEQFF
>TRBJ2-7|TRBV6-2/TRBV6-3|few|-
TGTGCCAGCAGTTACTCGGCAGTCTCCTACGAGCAGTACTTC
CASSYSAVSYEQYF
>TRBJ2-1|TRBV5-4|once|-
TGTGCCAGCAGCCATTCCGACAATGAGCAGTTCTTC
CASSHSDNEQFF
>TRBJ2-5|TRBV2|-|-
TGTGCCAGCAGTGAAGGGGCGGAACAAGAGACCCAGTACTTC
CASSEGAEQETQYF
>TRBJ1-1|TRBV5-6|-|-
TGTGCCAGCAGCTTGGAAACTCGAAGGAGCACTGAAGCTTTCTTT
CASSLETRRSTEAFF
>TRBJ2-1|TRBV5-1|few|-
TGCGCCAGCAGCCCGCTGGAGGGCAGCTCCTACAATGAGCAGTTCTTC
CASSPLEGSSYNEQFF
>TRBJ2-6|TRBV7-2|many|TRBD2
TGTGCCAGCAGAAAGACTAGCGGGACTGGGGCCAACGTCCTGACTTTC
CASRKTSGTGANVLTF
>TRBJ2-7|TRBV7-2|many|TRBD2
TGTGCCAGCAGCCTAGCGGGAGGTACCTACGAGCAGTACTTC
CASSLAGGTYEQYF
>TRBJ2-7|TRBV4-2|-|-
TGTGCCAGCAGCCAAGTAGCGGACTCGTACGAGCAGTACTTC
CASSQVADSYEQYF
>TRBJ2-6|TRBV5-4|many|-
TGTGCCAGCAGCCCGGAGTACTCTGGGGCCAACGTCCTGACTTTC
CASSPEYSGANVLTF
>TRBJ1-1|TRBV7-2|many|-
TGTGCCAGCAGCTTACGTCCGAACACTGAAGCTTTCTTT
CASSLRPNTEAFF
>TRBJ2-2|TRBV4-1|many|-
TGCGCCAGCAGCCAAGATCGATCGGTAGCCGGGGAGCTGTTTTTT
CASSQDRSVAGELFF
>TRBJ1-4|TRBV29-1|few|-
TGCAGCGTTGGGGGTGGCCCAACTAATGAAAAACTGTTTTTT
CSVGGGPTNEKLFF
>TRBJ1-2|TRBV7-8|many|-
TGTGCCAGCAGCCCTCTCAGGGTAACCCTGGGGGGGGTTAACTATGGCTACACCTTC
CASSPLRVTLGGVNYGYTF
>TRBJ1-6|TRBV20-1|-|-
TGCAGTGCTAGAGATGACTCTTGGCAGGGAATCTCCTATAATTCACCCCTCCACTTT
CSARDDSWQGISYNSPLHF
>TRBJ2-1|TRBV12-3/TRBV12-4|many|-
TGTGCCAGCAGTTTTCGCTCGGGTACTCACAATGAGCAGTTCTTC
CASSFRSGTHNEQFF
>TRBJ1-6|TRBV20-1|many|-
TGCAGTGCTAGGAGCAGTTATTCACCCCTCCACTTT
CSARSSYSPLHF
>TRBJ2-7|TRBV7-2|few|-
TGTGCCAGCAGCACGGGGGACCGCTACGAGCAGTACTTC
CASSTGDRYEQYF
>TRBJ2-1|TRBV7-3|few|TRBD2
TGTGCCAGCAGCCCCACTGGCGGGGGGGCGGGAGAGCAGTTCTTC
CASSPTGGGAGEQFF
>TRBJ1-6|TRBV12-3/TRBV12-4|-|-
TGTGCCAGCAGTATCGACAGGCTGGGGTCACCCCTCCACTTT
CASSIDRLGSPLHF
>TRBJ2-7|TRBV15|-|TRBD2
TGTGCCACGACACTCGCGGGGGGGGTCTACGAGCAGTACTTC
CATTLAGGVYEQYF
>TRBJ2-1|TRBV5-1|-|-
TGCGCCAGCAGCACGGACGGATACAATGAGCAGTTCTTC
CASSTDGYNEQFF
>TRBJ1-2|TRBV29-1|-|-
TGCAGCGCAACGGAGGGATCAGTCAACTATGGCTACACCTTC
CSATEGSVNYGYTF
>TRBJ2-3|TRBV7-8|many|TRBD2
TGTGCCAGCAGCGGATCCGGGACTAGCGGGCCCACAGATACGCAGTATTTT
CASSGSGTSGPTDTQYF
>TRBJ2-7|TRBV7-2|many|-
TGTGCCAGCAGCGACATGGGGACAATCTGGTACGAGCAGTACTTC
CASSDMGTIWYEQYF
>TRBJ1-1|TRBV19|-|-
TGTGCCAGTACAACAAACATGAACACTGAAGCTTTCTTT
CASTTNMNTEAFF
>TRBJ2-6|TRBV20-1|-|TRBD2
TGCAGTGCCTTAGCGGGAGTGAACTCTGGGGCCAACGTCCTGACTTTC
CSALAGVNSGANVLTF
>TRBJ1-4|TRBV7-8|-|TRBD1
TGTGCCAGCAGCTCCGGGGAGGGGGCAGTTTATGAAAAACTGTTTTTT
CASSSGEGAVYEKLFF
>TRBJ2-1|TRBV20-1|many|TRBD2
TGCAGTGCTAGACAAGCGGGGGACTACAATGAGCAGTTCTTC
CSARQAGDYNEQFF
>TRBJ2-2|TRBV6-5|many|TRBD1
TGTGCCAGCAGTTACTTAGCCTTAGGGACAGGGAAAGTCACCGGGGAGCTGTTTTTT
CASSYLALGTGKVTGELFF
>TRBJ2-5|TRBV7-2|many|TRBD2
TGTGCCAGCAGCTTAGATGGCGGGAGTGCGGAGACCCAGTACTTC
CASSLDGGSAETQYF
>TRBJ1-1|TRBV5-4|-|-
TGTGCCAGCAGCTTGATTGGTCGCAACATGAACACTGAAGCTTTCTTT
CASSLIGRNMNTEAFF
>TRBJ1-2|TRBV29-1|few|-
TGCAGCGTTCCGGGACATCTAACCTATGGCTACACCTTC
CSVPGHLTYGYTF
>TRBJ1-3|TRBV19|few|-
TGTGCCAGTAGACTAGACCCTAGCTCTGGAAACACCATATATTTT
CASRLDPSSGNTIYF
>TRBJ2-5|TRBV7-9|many|TRBD1
TGTGCCAGCAGCCCTGGGACAGGGGGGACCCAGTACTTC
CASSPGTGGTQYF
>TRBJ2-1|TRBV18|-|TRBD1
TGTGCCAGCTCACTAGGACAGGAGGAGCAGTTCTTC
CASSLGQEEQFF
>TRBJ2-1|TRBV7-9|-|TRBD2
TGTGCCAGCAGCTACTCTAGCGGGGCCTTAACCCAGCAGTTCTTC
CASSYSSGALTQQFF